Listed below are T cell receptor beta chains from one sample, sequenced in a study of blood T cell repertoires in COVID-19. The table came from immunoSEQ multiplex PCR; TCRdb's copy has only in-frame clones and leaves some out. This table holds approximately 75,000 clones, over 65% found once. The sample was peripheral blood. The receptors derive from a human donor with acute or convalescent COVID-19. The donor label of this sample is uncertain. Each CDR3 is given with its conserved first and last residue. The order of the fields is D gene, clone size, V gene, J gene, CDR3 protein, CDR3 DNA. A D gene is named only where the DNA matches it firmly. Expanded clones are given a class, and other clones once, few, many or no size at all.

>TRBD2|NA|TRBV5-4|TRBJ2-7
CASSTERERYF
TGTGCCAGCAGCACCGAGCGGGAGAGGTACTTC
>NA|few|TRBV7-2|TRBJ2-7
CASSPNPRSYEQYF
TGTGCCAGCAGCCCCAATCCTCGGTCCTACGAGCAGTACTTC
>NA|NA|TRBV10-1|TRBJ1-1
CASREQESAEAFF
TGCGCCAGCAGGGAACAGGAGAGCGCTGAAGCTTTCTTT
>NA|NA|TRBV7-2|TRBJ1-4
CASSLESTWGVKLFF
TGTGCCAGCAGCTTAGAGTCGACGTGGGGCGTAAAACTGTTTTTT
>TRBD2|NA|TRBV7-2|TRBJ2-1
CASSSPQRGGHPYNEQFF
TGTGCCAGCAGCTCCCCACAACGGGGGGGCCACCCCTACAATGAGCAGTTCTTC
>NA|once|TRBV11-2|TRBJ1-1
CASSLGLRGGGTEAFF
TGTGCCAGCAGCTTAGGGTTAAGGGGCGGGGGCACTGAAGCTTTCTTT
>TRBD2|few|TRBV3-1/TRBV3-2|TRBJ2-5
CASSPQPGLVQETQYF
TGTGCCAGCAGCCCCCAGCCCGGACTAGTCCAAGAGACCCAGTACTTC
>NA|NA|TRBV12-3/TRBV12-4|TRBJ2-7
CASSRSYYEQYF
TGTGCCAGCAGTCGTTCTTACTACGAGCAGTACTTC
>NA|NA|TRBV7-8|TRBJ1-3
CASSLDWQAYSGNTIYF
TGTGCCAGCAGCTTAGATTGGCAGGCCTACTCTGGAAACACCATATATTTT
>TRBD1|NA|TRBV6-2/TRBV6-3|TRBJ1-5
CASSDRQGIVQPQHF
TGTGCCAGCAGTGACAGACAGGGTATTGTTCAGCCCCAGCATTTT
>TRBD1|few|TRBV3-1/TRBV3-2|TRBJ2-7
CASSQRNARDRGYEQYF
TGTGCCAGCAGCCAAAGAAACGCCCGGGACAGGGGCTACGAGCAGTACTTC
>NA|NA|TRBV21-1|TRBJ2-3
CASSPHPSRSTDTQYF
TGTGCCAGCAGCCCTCACCCCTCCAGATCCACAGATACGCAGTATTTT
>NA|NA|TRBV11-3|TRBJ2-7
CASSLDVFRSCYEQYF
TGTGCCAGCAGCTTAGACGTGTTTCGTTCTTGTTACGAGCAGTACTTC
>NA|NA|TRBV20-1|TRBJ1-1
CRFSMNTEAFF
TGCAGGTTCTCTATGAACACTGAAGCTTTCTTT
>TRBD2|NA|TRBV25-1|TRBJ2-3
CASSDRGADTQYF
TGTGCCAGCAGTGATCGGGGGGCAGATACGCAGTATTTT
>NA|NA|TRBV5-8|TRBJ2-7
CASSLERGTSSYEQYF
TGTGCCAGCAGCTTGGAGAGGGGGACCAGCTCCTACGAGCAGTACTTC
>TRBD1|few|TRBV11-1|TRBJ2-1
CASSLGLWDRQFF
TGTGCCAGCAGCTTGGGTCTTTGGGACAGACAGTTCTTC
>TRBD1|NA|TRBV3-1/TRBV3-2|TRBJ1-1
CASSLGRDSLWVSTEAFF
TGTGCCAGCAGCCTCGGGAGGGACAGCCTCTGGGTGAGCACTGAAGCTTTCTTT
>TRBD1|few|TRBV4-1|TRBJ1-6
CASSLRQGAPSNYF
TGCGCCAGCAGCCTCCGACAGGGAGCGCCGTCTAACTACTTT
>NA|NA|TRBV4-2|TRBJ2-3
CASSPGDGTDTQYF
TGTGCCAGCAGCCCCGGGGATGGCACAGATACGCAGTATTTT
>TRBD1|NA|TRBV10-3|TRBJ2-7
CATKGALNEQYF
TGTGCCACAAAGGGGGCTCTTAACGAGCAGTACTTC
>TRBD2|NA|TRBV6-4|TRBJ2-3
CASSQREHDTQYF
TGTGCCAGCAGCCAGCGGGAGCATGATACGCAGTATTTT
>NA|NA|TRBV29-1|TRBJ2-1
CSVTGLRADEQFF
TGCAGCGTCACGGGACTCCGGGCGGATGAGCAGTTCTTC
>TRBD1|few|TRBV30|TRBJ1-4
CAWSVQGATNEKLFF
TGTGCCTGGAGTGTACAGGGGGCAACTAATGAAAAACTGTTTTTT
>NA|NA|TRBV6-5|TRBJ2-1
CASMSPYNEQFF
TGTGCCAGCATGTCTCCCTACAATGAGCAGTTCTTC
>NA|NA|TRBV6-2/TRBV6-3|TRBJ1-4
CASSQPLGGRTFF
TGTGCCAGCAGCCAACCTCTTGGGGGCCGGACGTTTTTT
>NA|NA|TRBV29-1|TRBJ1-6
CSVPQGETLHF
TGCAGCGTCCCACAGGGAGAAACCCTCCACTTT
>TRBD1|NA|TRBV19|TRBJ1-3
CASSPGQAGNTIYF
TGTGCCAGTAGTCCCGGACAGGCTGGAAACACCATATATTTT
>NA|NA|TRBV5-4|TRBJ2-7
CASSLASTRVPYEQYF
TGTGCCAGCAGCTTGGCCTCGACTAGAGTTCCCTACGAGCAGTACTTC
>TRBD2|NA|TRBV9|TRBJ2-7
CASSAGRASGSSSYEQYF
TGTGCCAGCAGCGCCGGGAGGGCTAGCGGGTCGAGCTCCTACGAGCAGTACTTC
>NA|NA|TRBV11-1|TRBJ1-1
CASSSAGGWANTEAFF
TGTGCCAGCAGCTCCGCCGGGGGGTGGGCTAACACTGAAGCTTTCTTT
>TRBD1|once|TRBV2|TRBJ1-1
CASSVSGTGVAFF
TGTGCCAGCAGTGTTAGTGGGACAGGGGTAGCTTTCTTT
>TRBD1|NA|TRBV9|TRBJ2-3
CASSPQGVKDTQYF
TGTGCCAGCAGCCCACAGGGGGTAAAAGATACGCAGTATTTT
>NA|NA|TRBV28|TRBJ1-1
CASSQTVLITEAFF
TGTGCCAGCAGTCAGACAGTCCTGATCACTGAAGCTTTCTTT
>NA|NA|TRBV12-3/TRBV12-4|TRBJ2-7
CASTGSMAYEQYF
TGTGCCAGCACCGGGTCTATGGCCTACGAGCAGTACTTC
>NA|NA|TRBV4-3|TRBJ1-6
CASSQQEAGSGVYNSPLHF
TGCGCCAGCAGCCAACAAGAGGCAGGTAGCGGTGTCTATAATTCACCCCTCCACTTT
>NA|few|TRBV12-3/TRBV12-4|TRBJ1-2
CASSFRGGNGYTF
TGTGCCAGCAGTTTCCGCGGGGGGAATGGCTACACCTTC
>NA|NA|TRBV7-8|TRBJ2-2
CASSIREDTGELFF
TGTGCCAGCAGCATCCGGGAAGACACCGGGGAGCTGTTTTTT
>NA|NA|TRBV9|TRBJ2-5
CASTSGAFGGQETQYF
TGTGCCAGCACATCCGGTGCGTTTGGTGGCCAAGAGACCCAGTACTTC
>TRBD2|once|TRBV20-1|TRBJ2-2
CSASSSGRRYTGELFF
TGCAGTGCTAGTTCTAGCGGGAGGCGCTACACCGGGGAGCTGTTTTTT
>TRBD2|NA|TRBV30|TRBJ2-7
CAWSGVAGGPRYF
TGTGCCTGGAGTGGGGTAGCGGGAGGCCCCCGGTACTTC
>TRBD1|NA|TRBV19|TRBJ1-2
CASKDRVNYGYTF
TGTGCCAGTAAGGACAGGGTGAACTATGGCTACACCTTC
>TRBD1|NA|TRBV11-2|TRBJ2-7
CASSLEQGARYEQYF
TGTGCCAGCAGCTTAGAACAGGGGGCGCGCTACGAGCAGTACTTC
>TRBD2|NA|TRBV27|TRBJ2-1
CASSLSRAGLAGPSYNEQFF
TGTGCCAGCAGTTTATCCCGGGCGGGACTAGCGGGCCCCTCCTACAATGAGCAGTTCTTC
>NA|NA|TRBV6-5|TRBJ1-5
CAGAVAISGNQPQHF
TGTGCCGGCGCGGTGGCGATTTCGGGCAATCAGCCCCAGCATTTT
>TRBD1|NA|TRBV24-1|TRBJ1-2
CATSDRRRQGGYGYTF
TGTGCCACCAGTGATCGCCGGCGACAGGGGGGCTATGGCTACACCTTC
>TRBD1|NA|TRBV5-4|TRBJ1-6
CASSSTGTGLSPLHF
TGTGCCAGCAGCTCGACCGGGACAGGGCTTTCACCCCTCCACTTT
>TRBD1|NA|TRBV9|TRBJ1-5
CASSVGDRYGQPQHF
TGTGCCAGCAGCGTAGGGGACAGGTACGGTCAGCCCCAGCATTTT
>NA|NA|TRBV12-3/TRBV12-4|TRBJ1-2
CASSFGASRYTF
TGTGCCAGCAGTTTTGGGGCCTCGAGGTACACCTTC
>TRBD1|NA|TRBV2|TRBJ1-6
CASSEETGRNSPLHF
TGTGCCAGCAGTGAAGAGACAGGGAGGAATTCACCCCTCCACTTT
>TRBD1|once|TRBV20-1|TRBJ1-5
CSASLQGGQPQHF
TGCAGTGCTAGTTTACAGGGGGGTCAGCCCCAGCATTTT
>TRBD1|NA|TRBV24-1|TRBJ1-2
CATSDTTGTDFGYTF
TGTGCCACCAGTGACACAACCGGGACAGATTTCGGCTACACCTTC
>NA|NA|TRBV27|TRBJ2-3
CASREEDTQYF
TGTGCCAGCCGTGAGGAAGATACGCAGTATTTT
>TRBD2|NA|TRBV5-4|TRBJ2-1
CASSLGLAGARNEQFF
TGTGCCAGCAGCTTGGGACTAGCGGGAGCAAGGAATGAGCAGTTCTTC
>NA|NA|TRBV14|TRBJ1-2
CASSQETGRFGPYGYTF
TGTGCCAGCAGCCAAGAAACAGGGCGTTTTGGGCCCTATGGCTACACCTTC
>TRBD1|NA|TRBV19|TRBJ1-2
CASSSTGAGDYTF
TGTGCCAGTAGTTCCACAGGGGCCGGGGACTACACCTTC
>TRBD2|few|TRBV7-8|TRBJ2-1
CASSRGTSGRSEQFF
TGTGCCAGCAGCCGAGGGACTAGCGGGAGGTCTGAGCAGTTCTTC